The 18 T cell receptor beta chains below come from one sample, sequenced in a study of early T cells in non-severe SARS-CoV-2 infection. TCRdb redid the calling of the 5' RACE reads with MiXCR, one entry per CDR3 protein. The sample yields 110,000 or so distinct CDR3 sequences, 9% to 13% seen once. The sample taken for sequencing was whole blood. The receptors shown here come from an adult who was a healthcare worker with PCR-confirmed SARS-CoV-2 infection or an uninfected control (not recorded which).

CDR3 nucleotides: TGTGCCAGCAGCTTACCTAGCGGTTTGAACACCGGGGAGCTGTTTTTT. Amino acids: CASSLPSGLNTGELFF. V usage is TRBV7-2 and J usage is TRBJ2-2; TRBD2 matches at 7 bases. Germline-derived CDR1 and CDR2 are SGHTA and FQGNSA. The junction had 4 bases not matched to a gene; V was cut back by 2 bases and J by 1 base. CDR3 size: 16 residues.

The sample holds a few counts of this clonotype. This sequence joins TRBV7-6 and TRBJ2-1, with TRBD2 matching 11 bases. V gave up 2 bases and J gave up 8 bases; unmatched junction bases: 8. This CDR3 spans 16 amino acids. Germline V gene lookup returns CDR1 SGHVS and CDR2 FNYEAQ. The CDR3 region has the DNA TGTGCCAGCAGCTTAACCACTAGCGGGAGTTGGGATGAGCAGTTCTTC. Its protein is CASSLTTSGSWDEQFF. The full variable domain, completed using reference TRBV7-6 and TRBJ2-1, is GAGVSQSPRYKVTKRGQDVALRCDPISGHVSLYWYRQALGQGPEFLTYFNYEAQQDKSGLPNDRFSAERPEGSISTLTIQRTEQRDSAMYRCASSLTTSGSWDEQFFGPGTRLTVL.

The genes are TRBV6-2 or TRBV6-3 and TRBJ1-1, with TRBD1 matching over 9 bases. V shed 5 bases, J shed 6 bases, and the junction held 7 bases outside the gene matches. Per germline, CDR1 MNHEY and CDR2 SVGEGT. The CDR3 covers 14 residues. The CDR3 bases are TGTGCCAGCAGTCGGACAGGGGTATTGGCTGAAGCTTTCTTT. It encodes CASSRTGVLAEAFF.

This clonotype was seen ten or more times. The chain employs TRBV20-1 and TRBJ1-1; no definite D call. This CDR3 contains 15 residues. The V gene's germline CDR1 is DFQATT and CDR2 SNEGSKA (reference sequence). The V end was cut by 0 bases, the J end by 3 bases, with 14 bases between. CDR3 loop: CSARDGRPWDTEAFF. The CDR3 coding sequence is TGCAGTGCTAGAGATGGCCGCCCTTGGGACACTGAAGCTTTCTTT.

This clonotype appeared many times. The gene calls are TRBV20-1 and TRBJ1-2, with D tentatively TRBD1 (5 bases). Germline V gene sequence: CDR1 DFQATT, CDR2 SNEGSKA (reference sequence). The V gene lost 2 bases and the J gene lost 2 bases, with 12 bases spanning the gap. The CDR3 totals 14 residues. The CDR3, as DNA: TGCAGTGCTAGACCCCAGGGAACAAACTATGGCTACACCTTC. Protein sequence: CSARPQGTNYGYTF.

The V gene is TRBV11-3, the J gene TRBJ2-7; no firm D call. This CDR3 comprises 13 residues. CDR1 is SGHNT and CDR2 is YENEEA in the germline V gene. With 0 bases removed from V and 5 bases from J, the gap between germline ends came to 8 bases. The CDR3 here is CASSLDSIHEQYF. The CDR3 nucleotides are TGTGCCAGCAGCTTAGATTCAATCCACGAGCAGTACTTC.

This clonotype has at least ten counts. The chain carries TRBV28 and TRBJ2-3; D ambiguous. V lost 4 bases to trimming and J lost 8 bases, with 10 bases between them. CDR3 length equals 12 residues. Germline V gene sequence: CDR1 MDHEN, CDR2 SYDVKM. DNA of the CDR3: TGTGCCAGCAGTTCCCTCACTACTACGCAGTATTTT. The encoded protein is CASSSLTTTQYF.

J is TRBJ2-3 and V is TRBV19; weak D call: TRBD2 (6 bases). Trimming took 0 bases from V and 2 from J, leaving 9 bases between them. The CDR3 consists of 15 residues. From germline, CDR1 is LNHDA and CDR2 SQIVND (reference sequence). The CDR3 region has the DNA TGTGCCAGTAGTATAGATGGGACTTCCACAGATACGCAGTATTTT. Protein sequence: CASSIDGTSTDTQYF.

This clonotype was counted only a few times. This chain uses TRBV12-3 or TRBV12-4 with TRBJ2-7; 7 bases line up with TRBD1. This CDR3 spans 15 amino acids. Trimming at V came to 3 bases and at J to 0 bases, leaving 5 bases not matched to a gene. The CDR3 DNA reads TGTGCCAGCAGTTTTCGAGGACAGGCCTCCTACGAGCAGTACTTC. It specifies CASSFRGQASYEQYF.

The V gene is TRBV7-9, the J gene TRBJ2-1; maybe TRBD1 (5 bases). The CDR3 has 17 residues. CDR1 is SEHNR and CDR2 is FQNEAQ in the germline V gene (reference sequence). V lost 5 bases and J lost 5, with 22 bases in between. For the CDR3, the DNA is TGTGCCAGCAGCGTCAGGGCCGCCTTGGTCATTGACAATGAGCAGTTCTTC. Translating gives CASSVRAALVIDNEQFF.

The gene calls are TRBV2 and TRBJ2-7; TRBD1 agrees at 7 bases. Germline-derived CDR1 and CDR2 are SNHLY and FYNNEI. J lost 3 bases, V lost 6 bases, and 8 bases had no gene match. The CDR3 covers 14 residues. The CDR3 nucleotides read TGTGCCAGCAGGCACAGGGGAATGGGCTACGAGCAGTACTTC. The encoded protein is CASRHRGMGYEQYF.

Many counts were recorded for this clonotype. The chain combines TRBV5-1 with TRBJ2-5; D unclear. This CDR3 is 15 amino acids long. Trimming left V 0 bases short and J 4 bases short, with 13 bases between. Germline assignment: CDR1 SGHRS and CDR2 YFSETQ. The DNA for the CDR3 is TGCGCCAGCAGCTTGGCGGGCTACCTGGGAGAGACCCAGTACTTC. It specifies CASSLAGYLGETQYF.

In this sample, this clonotype turned up many times. This chain connects TRBV7-3 to TRBJ2-3, with 7 bases fitting TRBD1. Per germline, CDR1 SGHTA and CDR2 FQGTGA. This CDR3 has 15 amino acids. V was pared by 5 bases and J by 0 bases, with 5 bases of the junction left unmatched. The CDR3 here is CASSRGQLSTDTQYF. Here the CDR3 DNA reads TGTGCCAGCAGCCGGGGACAGCTTAGCACAGATACGCAGTATTTT. Supplemented by reference TRBV7-3 and TRBJ2-3, the full variable domain reads GAGVSQTPSNKVTEKGKYVELRCDPISGHTALYWYRQSLGQGPEFLIYFQGTGAADDSGLPNDRFFAVRPEGSVSTLKIQRTERGDSAVYLCASSRGQLSTDTQYFGPGTRLTVL.

The gene calls are TRBV6-2 or TRBV6-3 and TRBJ2-1; no firm D call. Germline V CDR1 and CDR2: MNHEY, SVGEGT. V gave up 2 bases and J gave up 8 bases, with 10 bases separating them. The CDR3 is 13 amino acids. Here the CDR3 reads CASSYVGVDEQFF. The CDR3 nucleotides read TGTGCCAGCAGTTACGTCGGAGTGGATGAGCAGTTCTTC.

The J gene is TRBJ2-3, the V gene TRBV11-2; 11 nucleotides align to TRBD2. CDR1 is SGHAT, CDR2 FQNNGV, per germline. J was trimmed by 5 bases and V by 5 bases; bases with no gene match: 6. The CDR3 consists of 15 residues. The CDR3 is CASSKGLAAIDTQYF. The CDR3, as DNA: TGTGCCAGCAGCAAGGGACTAGCGGCCATAGATACGCAGTATTTT. The full variable domain, completed using reference TRBV11-2 and TRBJ2-3, is EAGVAQSPRYKIIEKRQSVAFWCNPISGHATLYWYQQILGQGPKLLIQFQNNGVVDDSQLPKDRFSAERLKGVDSTLKIQPAKLEDSAVYLCASSKGLAAIDTQYFGPGTRLTVL.

This clonotype has a handful of counts. The chain joins TRBV20-1 to TRBJ1-1; no clear D gene. V was shortened by 5 bases and J by 7 bases, with 8 bases between the two germline ends. Per germline, CDR1 DFQATT and CDR2 SNEGSKA (reference sequence). The CDR3 has 10 amino acids. This CDR3 is CSADQREAFF. CDR3 coding DNA: TGCAGTGCTGATCAGCGTGAAGCTTTCTTT.

The V and J genes are TRBV9 and TRBJ2-1; D is undetermined. The V end was cut by 0 bases, the J end by 7 bases, with 5 bases between. The CDR3 runs 12 residues. Germline V lookup: CDR1 SGDLS, CDR2 YYNGEE. CDR3 sequence reads: CASSVGQNEQFF. The CDR3 DNA sequence: TGTGCCAGCAGCGTAGGTCAGAATGAGCAGTTCTTC.

The chain links TRBV10-1 to TRBJ1-5; no clear D gene. Germline values: CDR1 WNHNN, CDR2 SYGVQD (reference sequence). V was clipped by 2 bases and J by 0 bases, with 11 bases between them. This CDR3 contains 16 residues. The CDR3 DNA reads TGCGCCAGCAGTGAGCCCCCCACGTATAGCAATCAGCCCCAGCATTTT. This sequence encodes CASSEPPTYSNQPQHF.